What follows are 29 T cell receptor beta chains derived from one specimen sequenced in a study of T cell clonality in common variable immunodeficiency. Data came from immunoSEQ multiplex PCR; TCRdb stores just in-frame clones and leaves some out. The sample has 51,000 or so clones, none seen only once. Sequencing was performed on peripheral blood mononuclear cells. All receptors derive from a person aged 18 to 75 in good health.

This clone was seen at least ten times. The CDR3 bases that were read are TGTGCCAGCCGGGACAGGGTAGTGGGCGAG. Encoded protein: CASRDRVVGE. The entire CDR3 sequence reads CASRDRVVGEQYF. The V gene is TRBV2, the J gene TRBJ2-7; TRBD1 agrees at 9 bases. The DNA ends 3 residues before the CDR3 does, and the rest of the CDR3 is filled in from the germline J gene. The CDR3 consists of 13 residues. Germline CDR1 SNHLY, CDR2 FYNNEI. The junction had 8 bases not matched to a gene; V was cut back by 8 bases and J by 6 bases.

This clone was seen repeatedly, ten times or more. CDR3 in amino acids: CASTLGTAKGTQYF. CDR3 DNA, as far as it was read: TGTGCCAGCACCCTGGGGACAGCCAAGGGGACC. This sequence joins TRBV2 and TRBJ2-5; 7 positions match TRBD1. The DNA ends 3 residues before the CDR3 does, and the rest of the CDR3 is filled in from the germline J gene. CDR1 and CDR2 (germline): SNHLY, FYNNEI. This CDR3 has 14 residues. Trimming at V came to 7 bases and at J to 7 bases, leaving 12 bases not matched to a gene.

This clone was detected many times. The read terminates 3 residues before the CDR3 end, so the remaining end is supplied by the germline J gene. J is TRBJ1-5 and V is TRBV20-1, with 7 nucleotides matching TRBD1. The CDR3 loop spans 14 amino acids. After removal of 6 bases from V and 3 bases from J, the junction contained 8 bases not matched to a gene. Germline V gene lookup returns CDR1 DFQATT and CDR2 SNEGSKA (reference sequence). The CDR3 bases that were read are TGCAGTGCAAAGTCGGGACAGAACAATCAGCCC. This sequence encodes CSAKSGQNNQP. The full CDR3 protein reads CSAKSGQNNQPQHF.

This clone was seen many times. Read sequence stops 3 residues before the CDR3 end, and the germline J gene provides the missing end. The J gene is TRBJ2-3, the V gene TRBV19; 12 bases align to TRBD2. The CDR3 totals 17 residues. Looked up from germline, CDR1 is LNHDA and CDR2 is SQIVND (reference sequence). J lost 5 bases, V lost 5 bases, and 11 bases had no gene match. This CDR3 reads CASSPQPLAGGGDTQYF. CDR3 bases read: TGTGCCAGTAGTCCCCAGCCTCTAGCGGGAGGGGGAGATACG.

The sample holds many counts of this clone. The CDR3 goes on 3 residues after the read ends, and that part is filled in from the germline J gene. V usage is TRBV19 and J usage is TRBJ2-4; TRBD1 aligns across 9 bases. The germline V gene has CDR1 LNHDA and CDR2 SQIVND (reference sequence). This CDR3 has 13 amino acids. J was trimmed by 8 bases and V by 5 bases; bases with no gene match: 4. The CDR3 region is CASSPRQGDIQYF. CDR3 DNA (partial): TGTGCCAGTAGTCCCCGACAGGGGGACATT.

This clone was picked up many times. The sequenced fragment ends 3 residues before the CDR3 boundary, so the rest is inferred from the germline J gene. The chain is built from TRBV19 and TRBJ1-2, with a tentative D call TRBD1 (6 bases). Germline V lookup: CDR1 LNHDA, CDR2 SQIVND (reference sequence). V was cut by 4 bases and J by 7 bases, with 16 bases left in between. The CDR3 has 14 residues. The CDR3 is CASSKEQGWSGYTF. The covered CDR3 bases are TGTGCCAGTAGTAAAGAACAGGGTTGGAGTGGC. The variable domain in full, with the rest retrieved from reference TRBV19 and TRBJ1-2, is DGGITQSPKYLFRKEGQNVTLSCEQNLNHDAMYWYRQDPGQGLRLIYYSQIVNDFQKGDIAEGYSVSREKKESFPLTVTSAQKNPTAFYLCASSKEQGWSGYTFGSGTRLTVV.

This clone has at least ten counts. The read terminates 3 residues before the CDR3 end, so the remaining end is supplied by the germline J gene. V gene TRBV7-6 combines with J gene TRBJ1-3; no definite D call. The germline CDR1 and CDR2 sequences are SGHVS and FNYEAQ. V was pared by 4 bases and J by 3 bases, with 10 bases between. The CDR3 spans 14 residues. This CDR3 reads CASSSAKLGNTIYF. Partial CDR3 DNA: TGTGCCAGCAGCTCCGCTAAGCTTGGAAACACC.

Ten or more counts support this clone. The CDR3 spells CAWNRGGGSGYGYTF. The CDR3 DNA, read in part, is TGTGCCTGGAATCGCGGGGGAGGGTCGGGATATGGC. The chain has TRBV30 and TRBJ1-2; D might be TRBD1 (5 bases). The sequence runs out 3 residues before the end of the CDR3; the remainder is reconstructed from the germline J gene. V lost 4 bases to trimming and J lost 5 bases, with 20 bases between them. CDR3 length: 15 residues. Germline V CDR1 and CDR2: GTSNPN, SVGIG (reference sequence).

This clone was seen repeatedly, ten times or more. Read coverage stops 3 residues before the CDR3 terminus; the germline J gene supplies the remainder. The rearrangement joins TRBV18 to TRBJ2-1; D is possibly TRBD1 (5 bases). Germline loops: CDR1 KGHSH, CDR2 LQKENI. The CDR3 is made up of 13 amino acids. V was clipped by 3 bases and J by 9 bases, with 12 bases between them. Incomplete CDR3 DNA: TGTGCCAGCTCACCTAGTGGCACAGGTGAG. Protein product: CASSPSGTGE. The entire CDR3 protein reads CASSPSGTGEQFF.

There are many counts of this clone. Read data end 3 residues before the CDR3 end; the end is taken from the germline J gene. J is TRBJ1-2 and V is TRBV5-6, with TRBD1 as a possible D gene (6 bases). Trimming stripped 1 base from V and 2 bases from J, with 9 bases between. CDR3 length: 14 residues. Germline loops: CDR1 SGHDT, CDR2 YYEEEE. The CDR3 is CASSLRGGNYGYTF. The covered CDR3 bases are TGTGCCAGCAGCTTGAGGGGGGGGAACTATGGC.

This clone was detected ten times or more. The read gets to within 3 residues of the CDR3 end, and the germline J gene fills in the rest. V usage is TRBV5-1 and J usage is TRBJ2-3; D is undetermined. Germline CDR1 reads SGHRS; CDR2 reads YFSETQ. Trimming stripped 2 bases from V and 0 bases from J, with 7 bases between. The CDR3 has 14 residues. The CDR3 loop reads CASSLQSSTDTQYF. Incomplete CDR3 DNA: TGCGCCAGCAGCTTACAGAGTAGCACAGATACG.

In this sample, this clone turned up many times. CDR3 protein: CASSTGGLLHDEQFF. CDR3 DNA (partial): TGTGCCAGCAGTACAGGGGGCCTTCTGCACGATGAG. The chain couples TRBV28 to TRBJ2-1, with TRBD1 identical over 9 bases. The missing CDR3 end, 3 residues past where the read stops, is filled in from the germline J gene. V was pared by 5 bases and J by 8 bases, with 10 bases of the junction left unmatched. CDR3 length: 15 residues. The germline V gene has CDR1 MDHEN and CDR2 SYDVKM.

This clone occurred many times. The CDR3 goes on 3 residues after the read ends, and that part is filled in from the germline J gene. The V and J genes are TRBV20-1 and TRBJ2-7; possibly TRBD1 for D (6 bases). The germline V gene encodes CDR1 DFQATT and CDR2 SNEGSKA (reference sequence). Trimming stripped 6 bases from V and 5 bases from J, with 14 bases between. The length of the CDR3 is 12 residues. The CDR3: CSAPDSTHEQYF. Incomplete CDR3 DNA: TGCAGTGCACCGGACAGCACTCACGAG.

For this clone: The missing CDR3 end, 3 residues past where the read stops, is filled in from the germline J gene. V is TRBV2 and J is TRBJ2-5; 10 bases map to TRBD2. J gave up 5 bases and V 9 bases, and 6 bases lay outside the gene matches. Germline loops: CDR1 SNHLY, CDR2 FYNNEI. The CDR3 contains 13 residues. The CDR3 protein is CASSGGIRETQYF. The sequenced CDR3 bases are TGTGCCAGTAGCGGGGGGATCAGGGAGACC.

In its sample, this clone was seen many times. The CDR3 is cut off 3 residues early in the read; its end comes from the germline J gene. The rearrangement links TRBV18 to TRBJ2-2; TRBD1 is a possible D gene (6 bases). The CDR3 length is 16 residues. The ends were cut back, 2 bases at V and 3 bases at J, with 13 bases in the middle. CDR1 is KGHSH, CDR2 LQKENI, per germline. The sequenced part of the CDR3 DNA is TGTGCCAGCTCACCAGAGCAGGGGCGTTACACCGGGGAG. This codes for CASSPEQGRYTGE. The whole CDR3 protein reads CASSPEQGRYTGELFF.

This clone was picked up many times. The read comes to an end 3 residues before the CDR3 does, leaving the germline J gene to fill in the end. This sequence joins TRBV30 and TRBJ2-1, with TRBD2 matching 11 bases. The germline V gene encodes CDR1 GTSNPN and CDR2 SVGIG (reference sequence). V trimming: 3 bases; J trimming: 2 bases; junction bases outside the gene matches: 6. The length of the CDR3 is 16 residues. Incomplete CDR3 DNA: TGTGCCTGGAGCGGGCTTAGCGGGAGGGCCTACAATGAG. Translating gives CAWSGLSGRAYNE. The entire CDR3 is CAWSGLSGRAYNEQFF. The full variable domain, completed using reference TRBV30 and TRBJ2-1, is SQTIHQWPATLVQPVGSPLSLECTVEGTSNPNLYWYRQAAGRGLQLLFYSVGIGQISSEVPQNLSASRPQDRQFILSSKKLLLSDSGFYLCAWSGLSGRAYNEQFFGPGTRLTVL.

This clone was picked up many times. The read finishes 3 residues shy of the CDR3 end, and the germline J gene is used to complete it. V usage is TRBV19 and J usage is TRBJ2-3; D is possibly TRBD2 (5 bases). CDR3 size: 14 residues. Germline V gene sequence: CDR1 LNHDA, CDR2 SQIVND (reference sequence). The V end lost 6 bases, the J end lost 2 bases, and 12 bases lay between the germline ends. The part of the CDR3 DNA that was read is TGTGCCAGTAGCCGTCGGGGTCCCACAGATACG. Its translation: CASSRRGPTDT. The whole CDR3 sequence is CASSRRGPTDTQYF.

There are many counts of this clone. The CDR3 is cut off 3 residues early in the read; its end comes from the germline J gene. The V call is TRBV20-1, the J call TRBJ2-3; TRBD2 agrees at 9 bases. J lost 2 bases, V lost 1 base, and 10 bases had no gene match. Germline loops: CDR1 DFQATT, CDR2 SNEGSKA (reference sequence). The CDR3 spans 17 residues. The CDR3 loop is CSARVPAGGSNTDTQYF. CDR3 DNA (partial): TGCAGTGCTAGAGTCCCAGCGGGAGGTTCGAACACAGATACG.

On this clone: The read halts 3 residues ahead of the CDR3 end, with the missing end drawn from the germline J gene. Other DNA variants within this sample encode the same CDR3. The chain couples TRBV19 to TRBJ2-5; tentatively, D is TRBD1 (6 bases). This CDR3 comprises 17 residues. Germline loops: CDR1 LNHDA, CDR2 SQIVND (reference sequence). Deletions cut 5 bases from V and 1 base from J, with 20 bases between. CDR3 DNA, as far as it was read: TGTGCCAGTAGTCCCCTGGGTCAGGGGAGTACCCAAGAGACC. Residues: CASSPLGQGSTQET. The CDR3, in full, reads CASSPLGQGSTQETQYF.

In its sample, this clone was seen many times. The read stops 3 residues short of the end of the CDR3; the missing end is completed from the germline J gene. The rearrangement joins TRBV7-9 to TRBJ2-7; 7 positions agree with TRBD2. The J segment lost 2 bases and the V segment lost 4 bases, leaving 5 bases of the junction unmatched. The germline gives CDR1 SEHNR, CDR2 FQNEAQ (reference sequence). The CDR3 loop spans 14 amino acids. The CDR3 loop reads CASSSGTIAYEQYF. The sequenced CDR3 bases are TGTGCCAGCAGCTCCGGGACTATCGCCTACGAG. Combining the CDR3 with reference TRBV7-9 and TRBJ2-7 gives the whole variable domain DTGVSQNPRHKITKRGQNVTFRCDPISEHNRLYWYRQTLGQGPEFLTYFQNEAQLEKSRLLSDRFSAERPKGSFSTLEIQRTEQGDSAMYLCASSSGTIAYEQYFGPGTRLTVT.

This clone was counted ten times or more. The read halts 3 residues ahead of the CDR3 end, with the missing end drawn from the germline J gene. The J gene is TRBJ1-2, the V gene TRBV2, with unresolved D. Germline CDR1 SNHLY, CDR2 FYNNEI. CDR3 length: 14 residues. The ends were cut back, 5 bases at V and 7 bases at J, with 17 bases in the middle. CDR3 sequence reads: CASSQSPSRGGYTF. The part of the CDR3 DNA that was read is TGTGCCAGCAGTCAGAGTCCGTCACGAGGTGGC.

This clone was seen at least ten times. Read data end 3 residues before the CDR3 end; the end is taken from the germline J gene. The chain couples TRBV20-1 to TRBJ2-1, with a tentative D call TRBD1 (6 bases). This CDR3 contains 15 residues. The germline gives CDR1 DFQATT, CDR2 SNEGSKA (reference sequence). V lost 5 bases, J lost 5 bases, and 19 bases lay in between. The part of the CDR3 DNA that was read is TGCAGTGCTGGGGAACAGGGTAGGATGGACAATGAG. It specifies CSAGEQGRMDNE. The CDR3 in its entirety is CSAGEQGRMDNEQFF.

Points on this clone: The read gets to within 3 residues of the CDR3 end, and the germline J gene fills in the rest. The gene calls are TRBV2 and TRBJ2-2, with 10 bases lining up with TRBD2. Germline V gene lookup returns CDR1 SNHLY and CDR2 FYNNEI. The CDR3 contains 15 residues. The J segment lost 7 bases and the V segment lost 6 bases, leaving 8 bases of the junction unmatched. CDR3: CASSVLAGEDGELFF. Partial CDR3 DNA: TGTGCCAGCAGCGTTCTAGCGGGGGAGGACGGGGAG.

This clone came up many times. The DNA ends 3 residues before the CDR3 does, and the rest of the CDR3 is filled in from the germline J gene. The chain is built from TRBV11-2 and TRBJ2-1; a weak D match, TRBD1 (6 bases). The CDR3 spans 15 residues. The germline V and J ends were trimmed by 0 bases and 8 bases, with 14 bases remaining between them. CDR1 SGHAT and CDR2 FQNNGV come from the germline V gene. Incomplete CDR3 DNA: TGTGCCAGCAGCTTAGAGTTTCGAGCAGGGGATGAG. It encodes CASSLEFRAGDE. The full CDR3 protein is CASSLEFRAGDEQFF.

In its sample, this clone was seen many times. The sequenced fragment ends 3 residues before the CDR3 boundary, so the rest is inferred from the germline J gene. The chain couples TRBV6-1 to TRBJ2-7; tentatively, D is TRBD1 (5 bases). The CDR3 consists of 14 residues. CDR1 is MNHNS, CDR2 SASEGT, per germline. Trimming removed 4 bases at V and 1 base at J, with 11 bases between. The DNA read from the CDR3 is TGTGCCAGCAGTGTTCAGGGCCCTTCCTACGAG. It encodes CASSVQGPSYE. The whole CDR3 protein is CASSVQGPSYEQYF.

This clone occurred many times. The DNA ends 3 residues before the CDR3 does, and the rest of the CDR3 is filled in from the germline J gene. The rearrangement links TRBV20-1 to TRBJ2-4; 7 bases are a match to TRBD2. This CDR3 spans 11 amino acids. The V gene's germline CDR1 is DFQATT and CDR2 SNEGSKA (reference sequence). Partial CDR3 DNA: TGCAGTGCTAGGGCAGGGAGGGGT. It codes for CSARAGRG. The complete CDR3 sequence is CSARAGRGQYF.

This clone is categorized as large. The CDR3 end falls 3 residues outside the read, so it is completed with the germline J gene. This sequence joins TRBV6-1 and TRBJ2-1; 7 bases are shared with TRBD2. Unmatched junction bases numbered 2, after V lost 1 base and J lost 2 bases. The CDR3 is 15 amino acids. Per the germline V gene, CDR1 is MNHNS and CDR2 is SASEGT. The CDR3 region is CASSEGSGPYNEQFF. The sequenced CDR3 bases are TGTGCCAGCAGTGAAGGTAGCGGGCCCTACAATGAG.

This clone has ten or more counts. The CDR3 end falls 3 residues outside the read, so it is completed with the germline J gene. The V and J genes are TRBV29-1 and TRBJ2-7; D is unresolved. Trimming took 7 bases from V and 4 from J, leaving 11 bases between them. There are 11 residues in the CDR3. Germline V gene lookup returns CDR1 SQVTM and CDR2 ANQGSEA. The CDR3 protein is CSAWSLYEQYF. The CDR3 bases that were read are TGCAGCGCTTGGTCACTGTACGAG.

Concerning this clone: The CDR3 end lies 3 residues beyond the end of the read and is filled in from the germline J gene. The rearrangement joins TRBV7-6 to TRBJ1-5; TRBD1 aligns across 7 bases. In germline, CDR1 is SGHVS, CDR2 FNYEAQ. The CDR3 is 15 residues long. Trimming removed 1 base from V and 6 bases from J; junction bases left unmatched: 6. The CDR3 loop reads CASSLGQGLGQPQHF. Partial CDR3 DNA: TGTGCCAGCAGCTTAGGACAGGGCTTAGGTCAGCCC.